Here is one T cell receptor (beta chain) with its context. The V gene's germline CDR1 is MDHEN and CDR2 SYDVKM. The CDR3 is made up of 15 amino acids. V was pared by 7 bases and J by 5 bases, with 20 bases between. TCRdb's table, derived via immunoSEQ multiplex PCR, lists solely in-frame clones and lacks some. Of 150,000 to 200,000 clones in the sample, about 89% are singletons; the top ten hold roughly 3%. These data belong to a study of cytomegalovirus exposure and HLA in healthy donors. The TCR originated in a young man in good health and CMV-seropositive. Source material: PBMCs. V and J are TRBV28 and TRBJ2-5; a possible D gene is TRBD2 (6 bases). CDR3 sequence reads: CASTPTAGGIETQYF. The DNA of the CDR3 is TGTGCCAGCACACCGACGGCCGGGGGAATCGAGACCCAGTACTTC.